The next 21 T cell receptor beta chains were all read from a single sample in a study of blood T cells in healthy people across ages. A sample-barcoded 5' primer and a J-beta primer mix were used in a second PCR of about 6 to 11 cycles. TCRdb reanalysed the 5' RACE reads using MiXCR and keeps one entry per CDR3 protein. Of more than 500,000 distinct CDR3 sequences in the sample, about 25% were seen once. These data also formed part of another study, on T cells of mothers and their children.

Sequencing used blood. The receptors stem from a boy aged 2 to 10 in good health.

The CDR3 protein is CASSLVADSRNEKLFF. For the CDR3, the DNA is TGTGCCAGCAGCTTAGTCGCGGACAGTCGTAATGAAAAACTGTTTTTT. V usage is TRBV7-2 and J usage is TRBJ1-4, with TRBD1 as a possible D gene (6 bases). Germline V gene sequence: CDR1 SGHTA, CDR2 FQGNSA. This CDR3 has 16 amino acids. Trimming took 1 base from V and 4 from J, leaving 13 bases between them. Filled out from reference TRBV7-2 and TRBJ1-4, the complete variable domain reads GAGVSQSPSNKVTEKGKDVELRCDPISGHTALYWYRQSLGQGLEFLIYFQGNSAPDKSGLPSDRFSAERTGGSVSTLTIQRTQQEDSAVYLCASSLVADSRNEKLFFGSGTQLSVL.

The rearrangement uses TRBV6-5 and TRBJ1-4; D is perhaps TRBD1 (6 bases). Germline V gives CDR1 MNHEY, CDR2 SVGAGI. The ends were cut back, 2 bases at V and 8 bases at J, with 12 bases in the middle. The CDR3 has 14 amino acids. CDR3 sequence reads: CASSYGGGGEKLFF. For the CDR3, the DNA is TGTGCCAGCAGTTACGGCGGGGGCGGAGAAAAACTGTTTTTT.

About this clonotype: At one of its ends the junction is not consistent with the germline gene, which may arise from a read error. The J gene is TRBJ2-1, the V gene TRBV27; 9 bases line up with TRBD2. The CDR3 length is 12 residues. The germline CDR1 and CDR2 sequences are MNHEY and SMNVEV (reference sequence). In DNA, the CDR3 is TGTGCCAGCGGAGGCGGGAGGGCCCTAAGGGTCTTC. It yields the protein CASGGGRALRVF.

The chain combines TRBV29-1 with TRBJ2-1; D possibly matches TRBD1 or TRBD2 (5 bases each). The J call may not be correct, given that the DNA end is closer to TRBJ2-7. CDR1 and CDR2 from the germline V gene are SQVTM and ANQGSEA. The CDR3 covers 12 residues. The chain's CDR3 is CSVEWGSGEQYF. The CDR3 DNA reads TGCAGCGTTGAATGGGGGTCGGGCGAGCAGTACTTC.

The chain has TRBV20-1 and TRBJ2-1, with 10 bases lining up with TRBD2. The J call is in doubt because the DNA end fits TRBJ2-5 better. Germline V lookup: CDR1 DFQATT, CDR2 SNEGSKA (reference sequence). The CDR3 is 14 amino acids. This chain's CDR3 is CSALAGGSQETQYF. The CDR3 bases are TGCAGTGCTTTAGCGGGGGGCTCGCAAGAGACCCAGTACTTC.

The sample holds a few counts of this clonotype. Sequence at one end of the junction differs from germline and may be a read error. V and J are TRBV6-1 and TRBJ2-7; tentatively, D is TRBD1 or TRBD2 (5 bases each). The CDR3 extends over 12 amino acids. Germline CDR1 reads MNHNS; CDR2 reads SASEGT. The CDR3 bases are TGTGCCAGCAGCCTTGACCTCGGGGCGGAGTTCTTC. It yields the protein CASSLDLGAEFF.

The chain is built from TRBV10-3 and TRBJ2-3, with 11 positions matching TRBD2. V was clipped by 0 bases and J by 0 bases; unmatched bases: 11. Germline CDR1 ENHRY, CDR2 SYGVKD. This CDR3 is 20 amino acids long. CDR3 sequence: CAISESTLAGARLSTDTQYF. DNA for the CDR3: TGTGCCATCAGTGAGTCGACACTAGCGGGGGCCCGGCTTAGCACAGATACGCAGTATTTT.

This clonotype was counted only a few times. The chain couples TRBV25-1 to TRBJ2-2; unclear D gene. V dropped 3 bases and J dropped 8 bases, with 10 bases sitting between them. Germline CDR1 reads MGHDK; CDR2 reads SYGVNS. This CDR3 is built from 13 residues. The CDR3 spells CASSEVLPGELFF. The CDR3 nucleotides are TGTGCCAGCAGTGAGGTTCTGCCGGGGGAGCTGTTTTTT. Drawing the rest from reference TRBV25-1 and TRBJ2-2, the complete variable domain is EADIYQTPRYLVIGTGKKITLECSQTMGHDKMYWYQQDPGMELHLIHYSYGVNSTEKGDLSSESTVSRIRTEHFPLTLESARPSHTSQYLCASSEVLPGELFFGEGSRLTVL.

The rearrangement uses TRBV5-1 and TRBJ2-5; 13 bases match TRBD2. The J call may be faulty, since TRBJ2-1 better matches the DNA end. Germline V gene data show CDR1 as SGHRS and CDR2 as YFSETQ. The CDR3 extends over 15 amino acids. The CDR3 is CASSSGLAGSNEQFF. CDR3 coding DNA: TGCGCCAGCAGCTCGGGACTAGCGGGATCCAATGAGCAGTTCTTC.

This chain links TRBV14 with TRBJ2-4; possibly TRBD1 for D (6 bases). Per germline, CDR1 SGHDN and CDR2 FVKESK. CDR3 size: 17 residues. V lost 2 bases and J 3 bases, leaving 17 bases between the germline ends. The CDR3 protein is CASSQQKGEYGKNIQYF. The CDR3, as DNA: TGTGCCAGCAGCCAACAGAAGGGGGAATATGGCAAAAACATTCAGTACTTC.

This chain uses TRBV20-1 with TRBJ2-2; TRBD1 matches at 8 bases. There are 15 residues in the CDR3. Germline lookup yields CDR1 DFQATT and CDR2 SNEGSKA (reference sequence). V gave up 3 bases and J gave up 1 base; unmatched junction bases: 4. The CDR3, as DNA: TGCAGTGCTAGGGTACAGGGGGTGAACACCGGGGAGCTGTTTTTT. This sequence encodes CSARVQGVNTGELFF.

This clonotype showed up just a few times. The chain links TRBV3-1 to TRBJ1-2, with D possibly matching TRBD1 (5 bases). The V and J ends lost 1 base and 2 bases respectively, with 17 bases between them. This CDR3 is built from 17 residues. Germline V gene data show CDR1 as LGHDT and CDR2 as YNNKEL (reference sequence). The CDR3 DNA is TGTGCCAGCAGCCAAGGCTACCCCGGGGGGGGAAACTATGGCTACACCTTC. Encoded protein: CASSQGYPGGGNYGYTF.

The gene calls are TRBV5-6 and TRBJ2-7; 12 bases are a match to TRBD2. Germline V gene sequence: CDR1 SGHDT, CDR2 YYEEEE. The CDR3 has 17 residues. Trimming cost V 1 base and J 0 bases; bases outside gene matches: 5. CDR3 protein: CASSLRLAGVFSYEQYF. Written as DNA, the CDR3 is TGTGCCAGCAGCTTGAGACTAGCGGGAGTCTTCTCCTACGAGCAGTACTTC.

The chain uses TRBV3-1 and TRBJ1-4; possibly TRBD1 for D (5 bases). The CDR3 spans 14 residues. Germline values: CDR1 LGHDT, CDR2 YNNKEL (reference sequence). V lost 2 bases to trimming and J lost 8 bases, with 12 bases between them. DNA for the CDR3: TGTGCCAGCAGCCAACGGGGGTTGGAGGAAAAACTGTTTTTT. This encodes CASSQRGLEEKLFF.

The chain employs TRBV20-1 and TRBJ2-7, with D unresolved. The germline gives CDR1 DFQATT, CDR2 SNEGSKA (reference sequence). Between the trimmed V and J ends, which lost 2 bases and 0 bases, there was a span of 8 bases. CDR3 size: 13 residues. The CDR3 sequence is CSARTRSSYEQYF. The CDR3 DNA sequence: TGCAGTGCTAGAACCAGGAGCTCCTACGAGCAGTACTTC.

This clonotype was picked up a small number of times. This rearrangement joins TRBV5-1 to TRBJ2-1; unclear D gene. The CDR3 contains 16 residues. Per the germline V gene, CDR1 is SGHRS and CDR2 is YFSETQ. Between the trimmed V and J ends, which lost 0 bases and 2 bases, there was a span of 12 bases. Here the CDR3 DNA reads TGCGCCAGCAGCTTGGTGGCGAACTTTCCCTACAATGAGCAGTTCTTC. This gives the protein CASSLVANFPYNEQFF.

This chain connects TRBV15 to TRBJ2-1; 8 bases line up with TRBD2. Germline-derived CDR1 and CDR2 are LNHNV and YYDKDF (reference sequence). The CDR3 loop spans 16 amino acids. V shed 7 bases and J 0 bases; nucleotides not matched to a gene: 8. CDR3 in amino acids: CATKWSGGSSYNEQFF. In DNA form, the CDR3 reads TGTGCCACCAAGTGGAGCGGGGGCAGCTCCTACAATGAGCAGTTCTTC.

This clonotype was observed a handful of times. The chain combines TRBV4-1 with TRBJ2-3, with D uncertain. V was pared by 4 bases and J by 10 bases, with 12 bases between. Germline loops: CDR1 MGHRA, CDR2 YSYEKL. This CDR3 is built from 12 residues. In DNA, the CDR3 is TGCGCCAGCAGCCCGTACTCCGGTGCGCAGTATTTT. Protein sequence: CASSPYSGAQYF.

The table lists this clonotype with a few counts. The chain couples TRBV7-8 to TRBJ2-4, with D uncertain. Trimming cost V 5 bases and J 0 bases, with 11 bases left between them. The V gene's germline CDR1 is SGHVS and CDR2 FQNEAQ. The CDR3 length is 15 residues. CDR3: CASSEDTLAKNIQYF. The CDR3 nucleotides read TGTGCCAGCAGCGAAGATACGCTAGCCAAAAACATTCAGTACTTC. The full variable domain, in which reference TRBV7-8 and TRBJ2-4 provide the parts outside the CDR3, is GAGVSQSPRYKVAKRGQDVALRCDPISGHVSLFWYQQALGQGPEFLTYFQNEAQLDKSGLPSDRFFAERPEGSVSTLKIQRTQQEDSAVYLCASSEDTLAKNIQYFGAGTRLSVL.

The J gene is TRBJ1-2, the V gene TRBV4-2, with 9 bases matching TRBD1. Germline CDR1 is LGHNA and CDR2 is YNFKEQ. Trimming removed 4 bases from V and 2 bases from J; junction bases left unmatched: 11. The length of the CDR3 is 17 residues. Written as DNA, the CDR3 is TGTGCCAGCAGCCCTCCGGGACAGGGAGGAAAAAACTATGGCTACACCTTC. This codes for CASSPPGQGGKNYGYTF.

This clonotype was seen a handful of times. This rearrangement joins TRBV10-3 to TRBJ2-1; 9 nucleotides align to TRBD1. Germline V CDR1 and CDR2: ENHRY, SYGVKD. Trimming removed 6 bases from V and 4 bases from J; junction bases left unmatched: 7. The CDR3 sequence is 15 residues long. CDR3 in amino acids: CAIRGTGPLYNEQFF. The CDR3 bases are TGTGCCATCAGAGGGACAGGGCCCTTATACAATGAGCAGTTCTTC.